A selection of T cell receptor beta chains follows, all from one sample in a study of spatial heterogeneity in lung cancer. In TCRdb, the 5' RACE reads were re-called with MiXCR into one record per CDR3 protein. The sample has more than 80,000 distinct CDR3 sequences; 10% to 15% are singletons. The sequenced sample was PBMCs, obtained at surgery. These receptors were obtained from a male donor with early-stage non-small cell lung cancer. Each CDR3 is given without its conserved first and last residue. D genes are given only for firm matches.

cdr3_aa v_call d_call
ASSEGLAKNIQY TRBV28 -
ASSPPGELF TRBV12-3/TRBV12-4 -
ASMPGGNTEAF TRBV6-2/TRBV6-3 -
ASSSITNDPYEQY TRBV11-1 -
ASSGTGKNDYGYT TRBV6-1 -
ASSRASFTGELF TRBV11-2 -
ASPPWQGRVGNQPQH TRBV19 -
ASSQVGVGTEAF TRBV4-3 -
ASSLILANTGELF TRBV7-2 -
ASSQWDRVHEQF TRBV3-1 TRBD1
ATLSPRAGSYGYT TRBV19 -
ASSLSGTGTYTGELF TRBV27 TRBD1
ASSQDSQGMRSGELF TRBV4-3 -
ASSSTADTQY TRBV7-3 -
SASSASPGPQETQY TRBV20-1 -
ASSLPTGSSYEQY TRBV28 -
ASSPPGHSTDTQY TRBV7-2 -
ASKGELNEQY TRBV28 -
ASSSTTNTEAF TRBV12-3/TRBV12-4 -
SARALAGDTTDTQY TRBV20-1 TRBD2
ASSQGTENTEAF TRBV3-1 -
SARPTRLGTEAF TRBV20-1 -
ASSLPTLVGQRNTEAF TRBV7-9 TRBD1
ASSLWTGLKLF TRBV28 TRBD1
ASRLTGAGELF TRBV27 TRBD1
SVGLNRGRSYEQY TRBV29-1 TRBD1
SVGSAGNTIY TRBV29-1 -
ASSRGTGVIETQY TRBV4-3 -